Each of the 27 T cell receptor beta chains below was sequenced from the same sample in a study of blood T cell repertoires in COVID-19. The table came from immunoSEQ multiplex PCR; TCRdb's copy has only in-frame clones and leaves some out. Of over 120,000 clones listed, approximately 91% were seen once; the top ten hold approximately 1.8%. The material sequenced was peripheral blood. The receptors originated from a man between 65 and 85 years old with acute or convalescent COVID-19.

This rearrangement joins TRBV7-9 to TRBJ2-1, with 10 nucleotides matching TRBD1. V shed 8 bases and J 10 bases; nucleotides not matched to a gene: 5. This CDR3 is built from 12 residues. From germline, CDR1 is SEHNR and CDR2 FQNEAQ (reference sequence). The CDR3 loop is CASGQGGGEQFF. The CDR3 region has the DNA TGTGCCAGCGGACAGGGGGGCGGCGAGCAGTTCTTC.

V usage is TRBV29-1 and J usage is TRBJ1-1; no firm D call. With 5 bases removed from V and 0 bases from J, the gap between germline ends came to 10 bases. The CDR3 totals 13 residues. Germline V CDR1 and CDR2: SQVTM, ANQGSEA. CDR3 sequence (DNA): TGCAGCGTTACAGTGGCACTGAACACTGAAGCTTTCTTT. Translated, it gives CSVTVALNTEAFF.

The V and J genes are TRBV29-1 and TRBJ1-2; 8 bases fit TRBD1. V was clipped by 4 bases and J by 2 bases; unmatched bases: 0. The CDR3 totals 12 residues. Germline V gene lookup returns CDR1 SQVTM and CDR2 ANQGSEA. The CDR3 bases are TGCAGCGTTGGACAGGGGAACTATGGCTACACCTTC. Encoded protein: CSVGQGNYGYTF.

The rearrangement joins TRBV28 to TRBJ2-1, with TRBD1 matching over 8 bases. The CDR3 is 15 amino acids. Germline-derived CDR1 and CDR2 are MDHEN and SYDVKM. V gave up 4 bases and J gave up 3 bases; unmatched junction bases: 5. CDR3 sequence reads: CASSSAGQVYNEQFF. As DNA, the CDR3 is TGTGCCAGCAGTTCCGCGGGACAGGTCTACAATGAGCAGTTCTTC. Combining the CDR3 with reference TRBV28 and TRBJ2-1 gives the whole variable domain DVKVTQSSRYLVKRTGEKVFLECVQDMDHENMFWYRQDPGLGLRLIYFSYDVKMKEKGDIPEGYSVSREKKERFSLILESASTNQTSMYLCASSSAGQVYNEQFFGPGTRLTVL.

The chain uses TRBV7-2 and TRBJ2-1, with no clear D. Germline assignment: CDR1 SGHTA and CDR2 FQGNSA. The V end lost 5 bases, the J end lost 8 bases, and 10 bases lay between the germline ends. This CDR3 has 12 amino acids. For the CDR3, the DNA is TGTGCCAGCAGCCCCCAGGAAGATGAGCAGTTCTTC. Translated, it gives CASSPQEDEQFF.

The CDR3 bases are TGTGCCAGCAGCCCGGACAGGGAGGCTGAAAAACTGTTTTTT. Encoded protein: CASSPDREAEKLFF. The rearrangement uses TRBV2 and TRBJ1-4; 8 nucleotides match TRBD1. Germline CDR1 is SNHLY and CDR2 is FYNNEI. V trimming: 6 bases; J trimming: 7 bases; junction bases outside the gene matches: 7. This CDR3 is built from 14 residues.

V is TRBV25-1 and J is TRBJ1-2; 10 bases map to TRBD1. This CDR3 is built from 18 residues. V lost 6 bases to trimming and J lost 8 bases; unmatched junction nucleotides: 21. From germline, CDR1 is MGHDK and CDR2 SYGVNS. CDR3 sequence: CASSMSPGTGEGLSGYTF. DNA for the CDR3: TGTGCCAGCAGCATGAGTCCCGGGACAGGGGAAGGGCTCTCAGGCTACACCTTC.

The gene calls are TRBV6-1 and TRBJ1-1; D is possibly TRBD1 (5 bases). Germline V gene lookup returns CDR1 MNHNS and CDR2 SASEGT. With 2 bases removed from V and 1 base from J, the gap between germline ends came to 11 bases. CDR3 length equals 15 residues. This CDR3 is CASSELLTANTEAFF. CDR3 sequence (DNA): TGTGCCAGCAGTGAACTACTGACAGCGAACACTGAAGCTTTCTTT.

This clone was observed once. DNA of the CDR3: TGTGCCAGCAGCCAAAGACAGGGGGAGACTGAAGCTTTCTTT. Translated, it gives CASSQRQGETEAFF. The chain carries TRBV6-5 and TRBJ1-1, with TRBD1 matching over 9 bases. V was clipped by 6 bases and J by 5 bases; unmatched bases: 7. CDR1 MNHEY and CDR2 SVGAGI come from the germline V gene. CDR3 length: 14 amino acids.

The chain links TRBV28 to TRBJ2-2; D not resolved. The ends were cut back, 7 bases at V and 0 bases at J, with 3 bases in the middle. The germline V gene has CDR1 MDHEN and CDR2 SYDVKM. CDR3 length equals 12 residues. CDR3 bases: TGTGCCAGCACCACGAACACCGGGGAGCTGTTTTTT. Its translation: CASTTNTGELFF.

This clone occurred once. CDR3: CASSDETGGQSPLHF. As DNA, the CDR3 is TGTGCCAGCAGTGATGAGACAGGGGGTCAATCACCCCTCCACTTT. The chain combines TRBV6-1 with TRBJ1-6, with TRBD1 matching 9 bases. V was pared by 3 bases and J by 10 bases, with 7 bases of the junction left unmatched. The germline V gene encodes CDR1 MNHNS and CDR2 SASEGT. The CDR3 is 15 amino acids.

In its sample, this clone was seen a few times. V is TRBV2 and J is TRBJ1-5, with 9 bases aligning to TRBD1. The length of the CDR3 is 15 residues. The germline CDR1 and CDR2 sequences are SNHLY and FYNNEI. V shed 5 bases, J shed 4 bases, and the junction held 6 bases outside the gene matches. The chain's CDR3 is CASSLTGTGNQPQHF. CDR3 sequence (DNA): TGTGCCAGCAGTCTAACCGGGACAGGGAATCAGCCCCAGCATTTT.

The V call is TRBV7-2, the J call TRBJ1-5, with a tentative D call TRBD1 (6 bases). V lost 3 bases and J 2 bases, leaving 14 bases between the germline ends. The CDR3 covers 16 residues. Germline CDR1 SGHTA, CDR2 FQGNSA. This CDR3 reads CASSFPGEGGNQPQHF. The CDR3 coding sequence is TGTGCCAGCAGCTTCCCAGGGGAAGGGGGCAATCAGCCCCAGCATTTT.

The table lists this clone with a few counts. The chain links TRBV19 to TRBJ2-3, with 9 bases fitting TRBD1. The CDR3 is 16 residues long. In germline, CDR1 is LNHDA, CDR2 SQIVND (reference sequence). The V and J ends lost 5 bases and 1 base, in that order; junction bases with no gene match: 7. The CDR3 reads CASSVIGTGRTDTQYF. Here the CDR3 DNA reads TGTGCCAGTAGTGTAATCGGGACAGGGCGCACAGATACGCAGTATTTT.

This clone was recorded only once. The chain uses TRBV5-8 and TRBJ1-5; 8 bases are shared with TRBD1. The trim removed 5 bases at V and 7 bases at J, leaving 8 bases unmatched. Germline-derived CDR1 and CDR2 are SGHTS and YDEGEE. The CDR3 length is 14 residues. The CDR3 DNA sequence: TGTGCCAGCAGAACCCGGACAGGGCTACAGCCCCAGCATTTT. This translates into CASRTRTGLQPQHF.

The gene calls are TRBV18 and TRBJ2-3, with TRBD1 identical over 9 bases. This CDR3 spans 16 amino acids. The J segment lost 4 bases and the V segment lost 4 bases, leaving 9 bases of the junction unmatched. Germline assignment: CDR1 KGHSH and CDR2 LQKENI. The CDR3 loop reads CASSQTTGGISDTQYF. The CDR3 region has the DNA TGTGCCAGCTCACAAACGACAGGGGGTATTTCAGATACGCAGTATTTT.

V and J are TRBV19 and TRBJ2-3; D ambiguous. This CDR3 region has 12 residues. Germline values: CDR1 LNHDA, CDR2 SQIVND (reference sequence). Deletions cut 8 bases from V and 0 bases from J, with 6 bases between. The CDR3 reads CASCGSTDTQYF. The CDR3 region has the DNA TGTGCCAGTTGTGGCAGCACAGATACGCAGTATTTT.

This clone has only one observation. The chain joins TRBV10-1 to TRBJ1-1, with D maybe TRBD1 (6 bases). Trimming left V 4 bases short and J 0 bases short, with 9 bases between. This CDR3 spans 14 amino acids. Germline V gene data show CDR1 as WNHNN and CDR2 as SYGVQD (reference sequence). CDR3 bases: TGCGCCAGCAGTGTGGGGGCCCTGAACACTGAAGCTTTCTTT. Translated: CASSVGALNTEAFF.

The chain carries TRBV30 and TRBJ1-1; D ambiguous. The V gene lost 0 bases and the J gene lost 1 base, with 6 bases spanning the gap. In germline, CDR1 is GTSNPN, CDR2 SVGIG (reference sequence). This CDR3 is 13 amino acids long. CDR3 bases: TGTGCCTGGAGTGTACGGAGGAACACTGAAGCTTTCTTT. This encodes CAWSVRRNTEAFF.

The CDR3 DNA reads as TGTGCCAGTAGTATCTCGGGTCTGAGCACCGGGGAGCTGTTTTTT. Translated, it gives CASSISGLSTGELFF. The chain is built from TRBV19 and TRBJ2-2; D uncertain. Deletions cut 3 bases from V and 4 bases from J, with 12 bases between. CDR1 and CDR2 (germline): LNHDA, SQIVND (reference sequence). This CDR3 spans 15 amino acids.

The rearrangement joins TRBV24-1 to TRBJ1-5, with TRBD1 matching 7 bases. V was clipped by 6 bases and J by 0 bases; unmatched bases: 7. Germline-derived CDR1 and CDR2 are KGHDR and SFDVKD. CDR3 length equals 16 residues. DNA for the CDR3: TGTGCCACCAGTACGACAGGGACCTATAGCAATCAGCCCCAGCATTTT. It translates to CATSTTGTYSNQPQHF.

The J gene is TRBJ2-5, the V gene TRBV5-1; 7 nucleotides line up with TRBD1. Germline V gene sequence: CDR1 SGHRS, CDR2 YFSETQ. V gave up 3 bases and J gave up 5 bases; unmatched junction bases: 10. The CDR3 contains 15 residues. The CDR3 DNA sequence: TGCGCCAGCAGCTCCTCGACAAGGGGGCTGGAGACCCAGTACTTC. Its protein is CASSSSTRGLETQYF.

V is TRBV27 and J is TRBJ1-1; D unclear. CDR3 length: 13 residues. V lost 5 bases and J lost 2, with 9 bases in between. Germline V gene data show CDR1 as MNHEY and CDR2 as SMNVEV (reference sequence). CDR3 protein: CASSTQRNTEAFF. In DNA form, the CDR3 reads TGTGCCAGCAGTACACAAAGAAACACTGAAGCTTTCTTT.

CDR3 DNA sequence: TGTGCCAGCAGCTTGGTTTTGGGGTCAGGGTATAGCAATCAGCCCCAGCATTTT. It codes for CASSLVLGSGYSNQPQHF. This chain uses TRBV5-8 with TRBJ1-5, with D perhaps matching TRBD1 (5 bases). The germline gives CDR1 SGHTS, CDR2 YDEGEE. The CDR3 is made up of 18 amino acids. With 0 bases removed from V and 0 bases from J, the gap between germline ends came to 16 bases.

The J gene is TRBJ1-6, the V gene TRBV11-2; tentatively, D is TRBD1 (6 bases). The CDR3 runs 13 residues. CDR1 is SGHAT and CDR2 is FQNNGV in the germline V gene. The germline V and J ends were trimmed by 5 bases and 8 bases, with 10 bases remaining between them. The CDR3 DNA is TGTGCCAGCAGCGAGGGGGTCGATTCACCCCTCCACTTT. It yields the protein CASSEGVDSPLHF.

J is TRBJ2-7 and V is TRBV2, with 7 bases that match TRBD2. V was pared by 6 bases and J by 4 bases, with 12 bases of the junction left unmatched. Germline CDR1 SNHLY, CDR2 FYNNEI. The CDR3 has 15 residues. DNA for the CDR3: TGTGCCAGCAGATTGGGCCAGGGAGGGGTGTACGAGCAGTACTTC. Translation: CASRLGQGGVYEQYF. The full variable domain, completed using reference TRBV2 and TRBJ2-7, is EPEVTQTPSHQVTQMGQEVILRCVPISNHLYFYWYRQILGQKVEFLVSFYNNEISEKSEIFDDQFSVERPDGSNFTLKIRSTKLEDSAMYFCASRLGQGGVYEQYFGPGTRLTVT.

This clone appeared once. V is TRBV28 and J is TRBJ2-2, with a tentative D call TRBD1 (5 bases). The CDR3 is 12 amino acids. Germline CDR1 reads MDHEN; CDR2 reads SYDVKM. Trimming stripped 7 bases from V and 3 bases from J, with 6 bases between. CDR3 bases: TGTGCCAGCAAGGGGTACACCGGGGAGCTGTTTTTT. Its protein product is CASKGYTGELFF. The full variable domain, in which reference TRBV28 and TRBJ2-2 provide the parts outside the CDR3, is DVKVTQSSRYLVKRTGEKVFLECVQDMDHENMFWYRQDPGLGLRLIYFSYDVKMKEKGDIPEGYSVSREKKERFSLILESASTNQTSMYLCASKGYTGELFFGEGSRLTVL.